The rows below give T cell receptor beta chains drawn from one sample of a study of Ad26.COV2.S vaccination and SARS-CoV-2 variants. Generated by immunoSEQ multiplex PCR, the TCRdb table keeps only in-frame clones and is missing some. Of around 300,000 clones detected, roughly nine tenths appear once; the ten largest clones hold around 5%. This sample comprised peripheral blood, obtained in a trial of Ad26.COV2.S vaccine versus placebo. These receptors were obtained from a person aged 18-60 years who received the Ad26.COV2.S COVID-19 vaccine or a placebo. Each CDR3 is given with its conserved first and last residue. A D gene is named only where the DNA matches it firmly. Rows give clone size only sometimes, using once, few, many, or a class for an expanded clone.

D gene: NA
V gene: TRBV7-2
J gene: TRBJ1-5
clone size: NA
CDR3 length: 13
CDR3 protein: CASSLTGNQPQHF
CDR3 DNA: TGTGCCAGCAGCCTGACCGGGAATCAGCCCCAGCATTTT

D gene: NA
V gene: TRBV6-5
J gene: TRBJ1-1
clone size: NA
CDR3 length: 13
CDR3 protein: CASSYSDGIEAFF
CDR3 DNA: TGTGCCAGCAGTTACTCAGACGGGATTGAAGCTTTCTTT

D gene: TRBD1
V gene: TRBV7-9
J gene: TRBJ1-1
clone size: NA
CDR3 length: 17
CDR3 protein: CASSPGQGGVSGTEAFF
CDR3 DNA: TGTGCCAGCAGCCCAGGACAGGGAGGTGTATCGGGCACTGAAGCTTTCTTT

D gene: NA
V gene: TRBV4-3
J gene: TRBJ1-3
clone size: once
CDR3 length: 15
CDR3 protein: CASSQERDSGNTIYF
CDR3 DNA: TGCGCCAGCAGCCAAGAAAGGGACTCTGGAAACACCATATATTTT

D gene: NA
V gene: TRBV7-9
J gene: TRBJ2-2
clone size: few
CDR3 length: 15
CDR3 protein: CASVLRVGPTGELFF
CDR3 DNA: TGTGCCAGCGTGCTTCGGGTAGGGCCCACCGGGGAGCTGTTTTTT

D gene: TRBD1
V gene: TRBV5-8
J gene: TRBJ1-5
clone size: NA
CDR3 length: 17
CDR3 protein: CASMSTGDGFGNQPQHF
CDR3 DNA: TGTGCCAGCATGTCGACAGGGGACGGATTTGGCAATCAGCCCCAGCATTTT

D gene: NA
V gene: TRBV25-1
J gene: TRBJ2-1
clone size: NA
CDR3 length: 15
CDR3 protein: CASSETGSSYNEQFF
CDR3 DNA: TGTGCCAGCAGTGAAACGGGAAGCTCCTACAATGAGCAGTTCTTC

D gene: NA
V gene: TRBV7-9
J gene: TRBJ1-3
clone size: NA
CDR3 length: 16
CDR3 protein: CASSLRMGGSGNTIYF
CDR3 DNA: TGTGCCAGCAGCCTGCGGATGGGGGGCTCTGGAAACACCATATATTTT

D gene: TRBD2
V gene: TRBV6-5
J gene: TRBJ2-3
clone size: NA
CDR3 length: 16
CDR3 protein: CASSYERAGVTDTQYF
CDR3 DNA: TGTGCCAGCAGTTATGAAAGAGCGGGGGTCACAGATACGCAGTATTTT

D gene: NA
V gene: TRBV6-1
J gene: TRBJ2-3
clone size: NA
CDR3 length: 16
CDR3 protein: CASSELGRGSTDTQYF
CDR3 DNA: TGTGCCAGCAGTGAATTAGGGCGGGGTAGCACAGATACGCAGTATTTT

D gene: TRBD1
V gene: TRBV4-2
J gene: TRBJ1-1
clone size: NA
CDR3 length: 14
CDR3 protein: CASSYTGANTEAFF
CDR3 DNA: TGTGCCAGCAGTTATACAGGGGCAAACACTGAAGCTTTCTTT

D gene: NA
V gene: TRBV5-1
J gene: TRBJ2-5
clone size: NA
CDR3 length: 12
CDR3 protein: CASSLTPETQYF
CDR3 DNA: TGCGCCAGCAGCTTAACCCCAGAGACCCAGTACTTC

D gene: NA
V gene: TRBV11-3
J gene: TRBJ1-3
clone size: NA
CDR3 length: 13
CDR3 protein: CASSRGPGNTIYF
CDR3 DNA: TGTGCCAGCAGCAGGGGACCTGGAAACACCATATATTTT

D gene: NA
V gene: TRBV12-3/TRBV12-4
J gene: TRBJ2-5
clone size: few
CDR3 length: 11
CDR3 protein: CASSQQETQYF
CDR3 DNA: TGTGCCAGCAGCCAACAAGAGACCCAGTACTTC

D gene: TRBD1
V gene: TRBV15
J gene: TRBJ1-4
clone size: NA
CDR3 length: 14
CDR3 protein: CATSNRGANEKLFF
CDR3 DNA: TGTGCCACCAGTAACAGGGGAGCTAATGAAAAACTGTTTTTT

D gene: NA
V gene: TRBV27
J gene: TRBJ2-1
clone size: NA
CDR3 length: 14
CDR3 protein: CASSLAESYNEQFF
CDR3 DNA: TGTGCCAGCAGTTTGGCGGAGTCGTACAATGAGCAGTTCTTC

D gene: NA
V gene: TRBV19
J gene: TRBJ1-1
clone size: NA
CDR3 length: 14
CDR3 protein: CASSFRAANTEAFF
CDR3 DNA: TGTGCCAGTAGTTTTCGGGCCGCGAACACTGAAGCTTTCTTT

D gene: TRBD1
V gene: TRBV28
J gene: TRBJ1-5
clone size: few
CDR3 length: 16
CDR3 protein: CATEIRDRGSNQPQHF
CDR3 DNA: TGTGCCACCGAGATCCGGGACAGGGGTAGTAATCAGCCCCAGCATTTT

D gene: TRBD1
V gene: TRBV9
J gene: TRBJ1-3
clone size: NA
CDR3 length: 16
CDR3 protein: CASSELTGVGGNTIYF
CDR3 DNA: TGTGCCAGCAGCGAACTGACAGGGGTTGGCGGAAACACCATATATTTT

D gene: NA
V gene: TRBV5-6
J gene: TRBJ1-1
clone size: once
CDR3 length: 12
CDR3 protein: CASSLTGTEAFF
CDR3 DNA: TGTGCCAGCAGCTTAACAGGCACTGAAGCTTTCTTT

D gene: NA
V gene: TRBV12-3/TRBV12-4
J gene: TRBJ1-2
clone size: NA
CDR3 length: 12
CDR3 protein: CASSSTVYGYTF
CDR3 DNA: TGTGCCAGCAGCTCGACAGTCTATGGCTACACCTTC

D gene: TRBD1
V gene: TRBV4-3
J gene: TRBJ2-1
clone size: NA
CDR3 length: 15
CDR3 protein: CASSEGAHPLNEQFF
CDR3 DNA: TGCGCCAGCAGCGAGGGGGCTCATCCCTTGAACGAGCAGTTCTTC

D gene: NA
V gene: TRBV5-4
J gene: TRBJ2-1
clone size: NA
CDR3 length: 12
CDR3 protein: CASSLTVNEQFF
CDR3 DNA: TGTGCCAGCAGCTTGACCGTTAATGAGCAGTTCTTC